These 3 T cell receptor beta chains were all obtained from the same sample, sequenced in a study of T cells expressing NK-cell markers. TCRdb reanalyzed the 5' RACE reads, giving one entry per CDR3 protein sequence and no DNA. This sample's clone table lists some 600,000 distinct CDR3 sequences. The sample taken for sequencing was blood T cells: a sorted CD56 or NKG2C T cell subset, CD4+ or CD8+ T cells, or bulk PBMC T cells (not recorded which). These receptor sequences come from a man between 18 and 35 years old in good health.

This chain links TRBV14 with TRBJ2-1. The germline V gene encodes CDR1 SGHDN and CDR2 FVKESK. The CDR3 length is 13 residues. CDR3 amino acids: CASSQFIRSEQFF.

This rearrangement joins TRBV4-1 to TRBJ2-2; the TCRdb D gene call, TRBD2, has no DNA to confirm it. The CDR3 length is 17 residues. Germline loops: CDR1 MGHRA, CDR2 YSYEKL. This chain's CDR3 is CASSQEIPSGATGELFF.

The chain carries TRBV9 and TRBJ2-2; TCRdb's D call of TRBD1 is untestable without DNA. CDR3 size: 16 residues. Germline V gives CDR1 SGDLS, CDR2 YYNGEE. CDR3 residues: CASSGATPRRSGELFF.